The clone carrying this T cell receptor beta chain was recorded once. Germline CDR1 and CDR2: LNHDA and SQIVND (reference sequence). The CDR3 contains 15 residues. V shed 3 bases and J 2 bases; nucleotides not matched to a gene: 6. The data stem from a study of blood T cell repertoires in COVID-19. Study details: The origin of the acute and convalescent COVID-19 samples was the United States, Italy and Spain. Sample material is recorded as cDNA or gDNA derived from T cells, B-cell-depleted T cells, or PBMCs.

Per the original data handling: Amplification from reference gene primers served as the basis for estimated nucleated cell counts. Assay: immunoSEQ multiplex PCR; the TCRdb copy retains only in-frame clones and omits some. The V and J calls and clone size were taken over from that table, and D and trimming were inferred from the DNA. The top ten clones hold about 3.1% of a sample with over 200,000 clones, around 79% of them seen once. The chain joins TRBV19 to TRBJ1-2; 7 nucleotides align to TRBD1. Sequenced: peripheral blood. The sequence was obtained from an elderly woman with acute or convalescent COVID-19. The CDR3 DNA follows: TGTGCCAGTAGTATTCTGGAGGGGGCGAACTATGGCTACACCTTC. Encoded protein: CASSILEGANYGYTF.